The 23 T cell receptor beta chains below all came from one sample that was sequenced in a study of blood T cell repertoires in COVID-19 (dated by TCRdb to 2020 to 2021). Libraries were prepared through the immunoSEQ multiplex PCR assay. Not all clones reach the TCRdb copy of this immuneACCESS table, which keeps in-frame sequences only. Checked studies attribute under half of the gap to unresolved V genes and leave the rest unexplained. In all, the sample holds under 250,000 clones, and 81% of those were seen once. The ten largest clones add up to more than 8.5% of the sample. Sequenced material: PBMCs or T cells enriched from blood (not recorded which). Every receptor here comes from a woman aged 45-65 years with acute COVID-19.

The chain links TRBV9 to TRBJ2-5; D remains unclear. Germline-derived CDR1 and CDR2 are SGDLS and YYNGEE. Trimming took 0 bases from V and 5 from J, leaving 11 bases between them. CDR3 length: 14 amino acids. The CDR3 bases are TGTGCCAGCAGCGTAGCCAACGTCGGGGAGACCCAGTACTTC. This codes for CASSVANVGETQYF.

This rearrangement joins TRBV5-1 to TRBJ2-7; D uncertain. The germline V gene has CDR1 SGHRS and CDR2 YFSETQ. The CDR3 spans 14 residues. V was trimmed by 4 bases and J by 4 bases, leaving 15 bases between them. The CDR3 here is CASSTVPGFYEQYF. CDR3 bases: TGCGCCAGCAGCACCGTGCCAGGTTTTTACGAGCAGTACTTC. Using reference TRBV5-1 and TRBJ2-7 for the parts outside the CDR3, the full variable domain is KAGVTQTPRYLIKTRGQQVTLSCSPISGHRSVSWYQQTPGQGLQFLFEYFSETQRNKGNFPGRFSGRQFSNSRSEMNVSTLELGDSALYLCASSTVPGFYEQYFGPGTRLTVT.

Written as DNA, the CDR3 is TGTGCCAGCAGCCGGGGACAGGACACAGATACGCAGTATTTT. It is translated as CASSRGQDTDTQYF. This sequence joins TRBV7-2 and TRBJ2-3, with 8 bases that match TRBD1. Trimming cost V 5 bases and J 2 bases; bases outside gene matches: 3. Germline assignment: CDR1 SGHTA and CDR2 FQGNSA. The CDR3 runs to 14 residues.

The chain couples TRBV27 to TRBJ1-1; 9 bases are a match to TRBD1. The CDR3 spans 15 residues. Germline V gene sequence: CDR1 MNHEY, CDR2 SMNVEV (reference sequence). Trimming at V came to 4 bases and at J to 1 base, leaving 4 bases not matched to a gene. The CDR3 DNA reads TGTGCCAGCAGTTCACAGGGGGCTGGGAACACTGAAGCTTTCTTT. Translating gives CASSSQGAGNTEAFF.

This clone was found once. The V and J genes are TRBV28 and TRBJ2-3; D unclear. Germline V CDR1 and CDR2: MDHEN, SYDVKM. The germline V and J ends were trimmed by 2 bases and 0 bases, with 6 bases remaining between them. The CDR3 loop spans 14 amino acids. CDR3 DNA sequence: TGTGCCAGCAGTTTACCCGTCAGCACAGATACGCAGTATTTT. It is translated as CASSLPVSTDTQYF.

The CDR3 reads CAWNRDSTNTQYF. The CDR3 DNA reads as TGTGCCTGGAACCGGGACAGCACCAATACGCAGTATTTT. The chain carries TRBV30 and TRBJ2-3; 7 positions agree with TRBD1. J was trimmed by 7 bases and V by 4 bases; bases with no gene match: 8. CDR1 is GTSNPN and CDR2 is SVGIG in the germline V gene (reference sequence). The length of the CDR3 is 13 residues.

This clone was recorded a few times. This chain connects TRBV3-1 (or the pseudogene TRBV3-2) to TRBJ2-2; TRBD2 matches at 12 bases. The V and J ends lost 7 bases and 4 bases, in that order; junction bases with no gene match: 4. The germline V gene encodes CDR1 LGHDT and CDR2 YNNKEL (reference sequence). The CDR3 has 15 residues. CDR3: CASTTLAGGTGELFF. The CDR3 nucleotides are TGTGCCAGCACCACACTAGCGGGAGGCACCGGGGAGCTGTTTTTT.

As DNA, the CDR3 is TGTGCCAGCAGCCCAGAAGGAGGAAGGGATGGCTACACCTTC. Translation: CASSPEGGRDGYTF. The rearrangement uses TRBV7-2 and TRBJ1-2; D remains ambiguous. The CDR3 sequence is 14 residues long. Trimming left V 5 bases short and J 6 bases short, with 16 bases between. Germline CDR1 and CDR2: SGHTA and FQGNSA.

The chain uses TRBV28 and TRBJ1-5; 7 positions agree with TRBD1. V lost 5 bases and J lost 0; bases outside the gene matches: 7. This CDR3 contains 16 residues. Germline CDR1 and CDR2: MDHEN and SYDVKM. The CDR3 is CASSPKTGYSNQPQHF. The CDR3 DNA follows: TGTGCCAGCAGTCCAAAGACAGGGTATAGCAATCAGCCCCAGCATTTT.

This chain links TRBV2 with TRBJ1-1; TRBD1 aligns across 7 bases. The CDR3 consists of 12 residues. Germline lookup yields CDR1 SNHLY and CDR2 FYNNEI. V shed 6 bases, J shed 4 bases, and the junction held 2 bases outside the gene matches. In nucleotides, the CDR3 is TGTGCCAGCAGGACAGGGAGCACTGAAGCTTTCTTT. This encodes CASRTGSTEAFF.

The genes are TRBV5-4 and TRBJ1-1, with TRBD1 as a possible D gene (6 bases). CDR3 length: 19 amino acids. The V and J ends lost 4 bases and 1 base respectively, with 26 bases between them. Germline lookup yields CDR1 SGHNT and CDR2 YYREEE (reference sequence). The CDR3 DNA sequence: TGTGCCAGCAGCGTCGACCTTGGTTTTTCGTACAGGGAGAACACTGAAGCTTTCTTT. Encoded protein: CASSVDLGFSYRENTEAFF.

The table lists this clone with a few counts. The CDR3 protein is CASRWTENSPLHF. CDR3 DNA sequence: TGTGCCAGCAGGTGGACAGAAAATTCACCCCTCCACTTT. The gene calls are TRBV7-2 and TRBJ1-6; TRBD1 is a possible D gene (6 bases). CDR1 SGHTA and CDR2 FQGNSA come from the germline V gene. The CDR3 runs to 13 residues. Trimming left V 6 bases short and J 7 bases short, with 10 bases between. Together with reference TRBV7-2 and TRBJ1-6, the CDR3 gives the full variable domain: GAGVSQSPSNKVTEKGKDVELRCDPISGHTALYWYRQSLGQGLEFLIYFQGNSAPDKSGLPSDRFSAERTGGSVSTLTIQRTQQEDSAVYLCASRWTENSPLHFGNGTRLTVT.

The chain recombines TRBV7-2 with TRBJ2-5; TRBD2 agrees at 10 bases. Germline V gives CDR1 SGHTA, CDR2 FQGNSA. The V gene end was trimmed by 5 bases and the J gene end by 1 base; junction bases not matched to a gene: 10. This CDR3 contains 17 residues. The CDR3 protein is CASSTARLAGVQETQYF. Written as DNA, the CDR3 is TGTGCCAGCAGCACCGCCCGACTAGCGGGCGTCCAAGAGACCCAGTACTTC.

The chain couples TRBV18 to TRBJ1-5; D remains unclear. Trimming left V 3 bases short and J 0 bases short, with 9 bases between. This CDR3 comprises 15 residues. Germline values: CDR1 KGHSH, CDR2 LQKENI. The DNA for the CDR3 is TGTGCCAGCTCACCGACATCCCTTAGCAATCAGCCCCAGCATTTT. Amino acids: CASSPTSLSNQPQHF.

The chain uses TRBV27 and TRBJ1-1, with a tentative D call TRBD1 (5 bases). CDR1 is MNHEY, CDR2 SMNVEV, per germline (reference sequence). CDR3 length: 13 residues. The V and J ends lost 10 bases and 3 bases respectively, with 15 bases between them. CDR3: CATRSGGDTEAFF. The CDR3 DNA is TGTGCCACCAGAAGCGGGGGGGACACTGAAGCTTTCTTT.

V is TRBV28 and J is TRBJ1-4, with 8 nucleotides matching TRBD1. Germline CDR1 is MDHEN and CDR2 is SYDVKM. The junction had 7 bases not matched to a gene; V was cut back by 6 bases and J by 7 bases. CDR3 length: 14 amino acids. Written as DNA, the CDR3 is TGTGCCAGCAGACCTCTGGACAGGGTTGAAAAACTGTTTTTT. Translating gives CASRPLDRVEKLFF.

The chain is built from TRBV18 and TRBJ2-5; 8 bases agree with TRBD2. The CDR3 extends over 15 amino acids. Germline V lookup: CDR1 KGHSH, CDR2 LQKENI. The J segment lost 2 bases and the V segment lost 6 bases, leaving 8 bases of the junction unmatched. The CDR3 loop is CASSARLAQQETQYF. The CDR3 bases are TGTGCCAGCTCCGCCAGACTAGCGCAACAAGAGACCCAGTACTTC.

This sequence joins TRBV7-8 and TRBJ2-1, with 7 bases matching TRBD2. CDR1 and CDR2 (germline): SGHVS, FQNEAQ. The V segment lost 6 bases and the J segment 7 bases; nucleotides outside the gene matches: 12. This CDR3 is built from 15 residues. The chain's CDR3 is CASSFISGVDNEQFF. The CDR3 DNA reads as TGTGCCAGCAGTTTCATAAGCGGGGTTGATAATGAGCAGTTCTTC.

This clone was recorded at least ten times. This CDR3 reads CASSLAQRGPYNEQFF. CDR3 nucleotides: TGCGCCAGCAGCTTGGCCCAAAGGGGGCCATACAATGAGCAGTTCTTC. The chain is built from TRBV5-1 and TRBJ2-1; 7 positions agree with TRBD1. The CDR3 covers 16 residues. V shed 0 bases and J 4 bases; nucleotides not matched to a gene: 7. Germline loops: CDR1 SGHRS, CDR2 YFSETQ. The variable domain in full, completed from reference TRBV5-1 and TRBJ2-1, reads KAGVTQTPRYLIKTRGQQVTLSCSPISGHRSVSWYQQTPGQGLQFLFEYFSETQRNKGNFPGRFSGRQFSNSRSEMNVSTLELGDSALYLCASSLAQRGPYNEQFFGPGTRLTVL.

This clone was seen once. V gene TRBV7-2 combines with J gene TRBJ2-3, with a tentative D call TRBD2 (6 bases). The V and J ends lost 4 bases and 3 bases respectively, with 11 bases between them. Germline V gene data show CDR1 as SGHTA and CDR2 as FQGNSA. The CDR3 length is 14 residues. The CDR3 coding sequence is TGTGCCAGCAGCTACAGCGGGCAAACAGATACGCAGTATTTT. It specifies CASSYSGQTDTQYF.

The chain combines TRBV29-1 with TRBJ2-3; TRBD2 aligns across 12 bases. Germline V gives CDR1 SQVTM, CDR2 ANQGSEA. The CDR3 is 17 residues long. V lost 6 bases, J lost 3 bases, and 13 bases stayed unmatched. As DNA, the CDR3 is TGCAGCGTCAACCACCCTCTAGCGGGAGGGGGGACAGATACGCAGTATTTT. Amino acids: CSVNHPLAGGGTDTQYF.

The J gene is TRBJ1-6, the V gene TRBV19; D call uncertain. Germline lookup yields CDR1 LNHDA and CDR2 SQIVND (reference sequence). The CDR3 has 16 residues. Trimming took off 6 bases at V and 0 bases at J, with 12 bases between the two ends. The CDR3 region is CASRSEGSSYNSPLHF. As DNA, the CDR3 is TGTGCCAGTAGAAGCGAGGGCAGCTCCTATAATTCACCCCTCCACTTT.

The chain combines TRBV3-1 (or the pseudogene TRBV3-2) with TRBJ1-6; possible D gene TRBD1, 5 bases. Germline V gene data show CDR1 as LGHDT and CDR2 as YNNKEL (reference sequence). The germline V and J ends were trimmed by 0 bases and 10 bases, with 10 bases remaining between them. This CDR3 region has 14 residues. The CDR3 sequence: CASSQDGRVSPLHF. CDR3 bases: TGTGCCAGCAGCCAAGATGGCAGGGTCTCACCCCTCCACTTT.